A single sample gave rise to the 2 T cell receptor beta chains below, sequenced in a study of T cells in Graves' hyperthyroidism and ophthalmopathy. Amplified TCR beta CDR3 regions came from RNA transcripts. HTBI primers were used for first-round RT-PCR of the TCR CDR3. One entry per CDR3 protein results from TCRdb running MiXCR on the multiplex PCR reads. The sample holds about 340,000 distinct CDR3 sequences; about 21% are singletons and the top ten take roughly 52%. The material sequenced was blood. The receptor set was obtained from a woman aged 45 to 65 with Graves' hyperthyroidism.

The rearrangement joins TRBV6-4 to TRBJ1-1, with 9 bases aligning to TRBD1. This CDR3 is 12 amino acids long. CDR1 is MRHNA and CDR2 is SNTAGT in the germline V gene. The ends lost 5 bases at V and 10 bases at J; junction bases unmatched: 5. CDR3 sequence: CASSYRGQGAFF. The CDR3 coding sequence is TGTGCCAGCAGTTACAGGGGGCAGGGAGCTTTCTTT.

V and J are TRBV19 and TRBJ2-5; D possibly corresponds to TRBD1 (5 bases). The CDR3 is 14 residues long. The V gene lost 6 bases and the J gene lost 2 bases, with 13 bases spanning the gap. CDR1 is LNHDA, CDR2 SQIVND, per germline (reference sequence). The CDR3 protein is CASRGAARQETQYF. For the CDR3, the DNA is TGTGCCAGTAGAGGGGCCGCGCGGCAAGAGACCCAGTACTTC.